This T cell receptor beta chain is from a study of blood T cell repertoires in COVID-19. Turning to the study itself: Samples representing acute and convalescent COVID-19 were sourced from the United States, Italy and Spain. In each case, the material was cDNA or gDNA derived from T cells, B-cell-depleted T cells, or PBMCs.

Authors' methods: Reference gene primer amplification yielded estimated nucleated cell counts. Sequencing was performed with immunoSEQ multiplex PCR; in TCRdb, only in-frame clones are kept and a portion is missing. V and J calls and clone size are as listed in that table; D and trimming were resolved from the DNA. The sample comprises more than 75,000 clones, 88% of which are singletons, and about 4.8% rests with the top ten. Germline CDR1 is LNHDA and CDR2 is SQIVND (reference sequence). J was trimmed by 5 bases and V by 3 bases; bases with no gene match: 11. This CDR3 is built from 17 residues. The sequence derives from a woman older than 75 with acute or convalescent COVID-19. The J gene is TRBJ2-1, the V gene TRBV19; 9 nucleotides align to TRBD1. Sequencing input: peripheral blood. The CDR3 loop is CASSMRPGTGRNNEQFF. The DNA of the CDR3 is TGTGCCAGTAGTATGAGACCCGGGACAGGGAGAAACAATGAGCAGTTCTTC.